This T cell receptor (beta chain) was profiled in a study of identical twins. Study results and limitations: Analyses of zero insertions could, in part, be confounded by invariant MAIT and iNKT cells. The models gave estimates that fell short of the out-of-frame TCR alpha sharing seen in monozygotic twins.

Concerning this clonotype itself: Its antigen is currently unknown.

The CDR3 is 11 residues long. Germline V CDR1 and CDR2: SGHDN, FVKESK. V lost 1 base to trimming and J lost 11 bases, with 7 bases between them. From the 5' RACE reads, TCRdb called clonotypes with MiXCR, one entry per CDR3 protein. The sample gives 1.5 million to 2 million distinct CDR3 sequences, under 35% of which show up once; 0.25% to 0.3% is in the top ten. The clonotype originates from a newborn girl in good health. The gene calls are TRBV14 and TRBJ2-3; maybe TRBD2 (6 bases). Sequenced: cord blood. The CDR3 here is CASSQVGGQYF. The CDR3 DNA sequence: TGTGCCAGCAGCCAAGTCGGGGGGCAGTATTTT.